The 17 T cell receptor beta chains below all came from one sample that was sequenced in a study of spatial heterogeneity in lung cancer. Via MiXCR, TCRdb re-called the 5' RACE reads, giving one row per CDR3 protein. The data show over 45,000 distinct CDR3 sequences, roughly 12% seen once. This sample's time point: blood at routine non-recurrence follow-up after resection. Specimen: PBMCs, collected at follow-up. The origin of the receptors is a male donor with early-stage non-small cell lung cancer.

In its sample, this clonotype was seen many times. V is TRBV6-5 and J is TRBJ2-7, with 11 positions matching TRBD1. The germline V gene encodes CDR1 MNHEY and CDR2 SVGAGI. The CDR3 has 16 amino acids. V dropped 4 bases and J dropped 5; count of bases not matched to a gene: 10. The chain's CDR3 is CASSSFFGQGADEQYF. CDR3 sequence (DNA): TGTGCCAGCAGTTCCTTCTTTGGACAGGGGGCTGACGAGCAGTACTTC.

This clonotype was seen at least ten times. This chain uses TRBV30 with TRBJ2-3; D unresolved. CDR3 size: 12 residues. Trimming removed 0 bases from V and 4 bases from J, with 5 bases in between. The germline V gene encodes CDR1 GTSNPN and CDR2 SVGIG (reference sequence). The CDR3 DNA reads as TGTGCCTGGAGTGTTGGCGCAGATACGCAGTATTTT. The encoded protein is CAWSVGADTQYF.

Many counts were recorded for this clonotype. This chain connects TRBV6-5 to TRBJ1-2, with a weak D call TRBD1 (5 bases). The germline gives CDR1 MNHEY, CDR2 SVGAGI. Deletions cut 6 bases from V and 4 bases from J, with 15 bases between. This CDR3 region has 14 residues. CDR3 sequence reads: CASRPTRQGYGYTF. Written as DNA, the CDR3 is TGTGCCAGCAGGCCGACTAGGCAGGGCTATGGCTACACCTTC.

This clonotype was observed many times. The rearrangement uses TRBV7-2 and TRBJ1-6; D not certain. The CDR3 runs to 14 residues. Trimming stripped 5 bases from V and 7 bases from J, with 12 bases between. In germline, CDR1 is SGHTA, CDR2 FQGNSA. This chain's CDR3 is CASSPQVQNSPLHF. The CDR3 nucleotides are TGTGCCAGCAGCCCCCAAGTTCAGAATTCACCCCTCCACTTT. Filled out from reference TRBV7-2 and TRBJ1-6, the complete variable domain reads GAGVSQSPSNKVTEKGKDVELRCDPISGHTALYWYRQSLGQGLEFLIYFQGNSAPDKSGLPSDRFSAERTGGSVSTLTIQRTQQEDSAVYLCASSPQVQNSPLHFGNGTRLTVT.

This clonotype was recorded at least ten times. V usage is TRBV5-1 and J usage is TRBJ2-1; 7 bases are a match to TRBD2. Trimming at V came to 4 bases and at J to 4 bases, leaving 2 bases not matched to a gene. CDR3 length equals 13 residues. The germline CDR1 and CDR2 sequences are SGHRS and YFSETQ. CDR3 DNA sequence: TGCGCCAGCAGCACCGGGGGGTACAATGAGCAGTTCTTC. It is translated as CASSTGGYNEQFF.

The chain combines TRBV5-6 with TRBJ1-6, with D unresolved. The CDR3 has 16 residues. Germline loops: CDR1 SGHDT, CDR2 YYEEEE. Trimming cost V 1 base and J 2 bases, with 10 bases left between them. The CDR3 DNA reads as TGTGCCAGCAGCTTGTTTAAACAGACCTATAATTCACCCCTCCACTTT. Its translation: CASSLFKQTYNSPLHF.

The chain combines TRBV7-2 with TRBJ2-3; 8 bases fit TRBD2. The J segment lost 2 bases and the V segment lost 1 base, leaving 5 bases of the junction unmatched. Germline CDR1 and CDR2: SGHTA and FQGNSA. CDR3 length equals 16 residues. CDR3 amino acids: CASSLVGTRPTDTQYF. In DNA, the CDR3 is TGTGCCAGCAGCTTAGTTGGGACTAGGCCCACAGATACGCAGTATTTT.

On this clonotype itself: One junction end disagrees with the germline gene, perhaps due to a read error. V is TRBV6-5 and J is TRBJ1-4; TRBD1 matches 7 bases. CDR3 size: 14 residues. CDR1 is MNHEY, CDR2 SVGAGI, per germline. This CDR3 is CASSRQGKGEKPFF. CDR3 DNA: TGTGCCAGCAGTCGACAGGGTAAAGGCGAAAAACCGTTTTTT.

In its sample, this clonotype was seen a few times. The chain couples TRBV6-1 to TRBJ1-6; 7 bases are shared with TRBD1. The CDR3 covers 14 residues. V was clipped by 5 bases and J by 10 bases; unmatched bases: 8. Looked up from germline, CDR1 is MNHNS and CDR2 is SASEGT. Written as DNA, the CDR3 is TGTGCCAGCAGTCTTCCAGGGGGGAACTCACCCCTCCACTTT. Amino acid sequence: CASSLPGGNSPLHF.

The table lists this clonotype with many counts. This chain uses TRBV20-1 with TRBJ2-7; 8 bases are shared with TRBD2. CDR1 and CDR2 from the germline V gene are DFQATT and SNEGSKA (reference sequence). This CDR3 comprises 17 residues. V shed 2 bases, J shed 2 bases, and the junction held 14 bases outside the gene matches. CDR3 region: CSARIPQGSGGTYEQYF. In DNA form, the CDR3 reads TGCAGTGCTAGAATTCCCCAGGGGAGCGGGGGCACCTACGAGCAGTACTTC.

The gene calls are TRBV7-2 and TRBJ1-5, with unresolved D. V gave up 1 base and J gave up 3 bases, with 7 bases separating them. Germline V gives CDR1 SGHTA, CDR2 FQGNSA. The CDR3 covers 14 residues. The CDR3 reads CASSLEAFNQPQHF. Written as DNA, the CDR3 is TGTGCCAGCAGCTTAGAGGCCTTCAATCAGCCCCAGCATTTT.

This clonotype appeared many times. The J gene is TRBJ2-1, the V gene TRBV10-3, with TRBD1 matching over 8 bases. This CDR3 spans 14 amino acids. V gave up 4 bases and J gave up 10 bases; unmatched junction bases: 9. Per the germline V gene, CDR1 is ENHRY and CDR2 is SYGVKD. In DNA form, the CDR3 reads TGTGCCATCAGTGGACGGACAGGGACCGAGGAGCAGTTCTTC. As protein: CAISGRTGTEEQFF.

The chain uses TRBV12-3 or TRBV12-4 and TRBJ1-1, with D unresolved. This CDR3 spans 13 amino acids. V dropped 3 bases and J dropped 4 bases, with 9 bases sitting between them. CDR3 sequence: CASSFTRLTEAFF. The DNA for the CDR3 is TGTGCCAGCAGTTTCACGCGGCTCACTGAAGCTTTCTTT.

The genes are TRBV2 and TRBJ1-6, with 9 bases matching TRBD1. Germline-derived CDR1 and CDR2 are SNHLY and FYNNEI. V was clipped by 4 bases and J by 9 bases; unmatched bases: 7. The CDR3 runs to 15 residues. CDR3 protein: CASSGSTGGTSPLHF. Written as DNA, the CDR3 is TGTGCCAGCAGTGGGTCGACAGGGGGGACTTCACCCCTCCACTTT.

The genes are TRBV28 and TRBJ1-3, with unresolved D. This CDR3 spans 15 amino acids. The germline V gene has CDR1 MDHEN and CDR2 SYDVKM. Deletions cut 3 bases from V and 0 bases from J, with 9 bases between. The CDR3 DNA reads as TGTGCCAGCAGTTTGAGGAAGAGCTCTGGAAACACCATATATTTT. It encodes CASSLRKSSGNTIYF.

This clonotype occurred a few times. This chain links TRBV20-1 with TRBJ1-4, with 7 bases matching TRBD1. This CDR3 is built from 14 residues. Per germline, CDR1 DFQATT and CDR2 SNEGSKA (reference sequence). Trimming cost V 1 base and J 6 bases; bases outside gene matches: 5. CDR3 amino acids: CSARVQGGDEKLFF. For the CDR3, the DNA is TGCAGTGCTAGAGTTCAGGGGGGGGATGAAAAACTGTTTTTT.

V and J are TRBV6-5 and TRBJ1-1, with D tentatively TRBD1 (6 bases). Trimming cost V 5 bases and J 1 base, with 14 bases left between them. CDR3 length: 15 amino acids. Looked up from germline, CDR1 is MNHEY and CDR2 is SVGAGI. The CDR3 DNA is TGTGCCAGCAGTCCGGCTCAGGGGAGGAACACTGAAGCTTTCTTT. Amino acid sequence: CASSPAQGRNTEAFF.